Each of the 14 T cell receptor beta chains below was sequenced from the same sample in a study of monozygotic twins with inflammatory bowel disease. Reanalyzing the 5' RACE reads, TCRdb keeps one entry per CDR3 protein, without DNA. The repertoire shows over 150,000 distinct CDR3 sequences; the top ten hold roughly 2.3%. The material sequenced was blood. All receptors come from a human donor with ulcerative colitis or Crohn's disease, or a healthy co-twin of an affected twin (not recorded which).

The chain employs TRBV20-1 and TRBJ2-1; TCRdb proposes TRBD1, but this gene call is untestable without DNA. CDR3 size: 16 residues. The germline V gene has CDR1 DFQATT and CDR2 SNEGSKA (reference sequence). The CDR3 loop reads CSAPPTRYQAYNEQFF.

This rearrangement joins TRBV28 to TRBJ1-5. This CDR3 contains 14 residues. CDR1 and CDR2 (germline): MDHEN, SYDVKM. The CDR3 spells CASSPSLVNQPQHF.

This chain links TRBV4-3 with TRBJ2-1; TCRdb's D call of TRBD2 is untestable without DNA. This CDR3 region has 14 residues. CDR1 and CDR2 from the germline V gene are LGHNA and YSLEER. CDR3 in amino acids: CASSQGEEWNEQFF.

The J gene is TRBJ2-3, the V gene TRBV15. Germline values: CDR1 LNHNV, CDR2 YYDKDF (reference sequence). This CDR3 has 11 residues. CDR3 amino acids: CATSRVDTQYF.

The J gene is TRBJ2-3, the V gene TRBV19. The CDR3 extends over 13 amino acids. CDR1 is LNHDA, CDR2 SQIVND, per germline (reference sequence). The CDR3: CASSYQRTDTQYF.

The chain employs TRBV6-2 or TRBV6-3 and TRBJ2-1; TCRdb reports TRBD2, a call that lacks DNA to check it against. Germline V CDR1 and CDR2: MNHEY, SVGEGT. CDR3 length: 17 amino acids. CDR3 loop: CASRSRSDSGGRDEQFF.

The chain links TRBV5-1 to TRBJ2-1; TCRdb's D call, TRBD2, is unchecked because there is no DNA. CDR3 size: 15 residues. The germline V gene has CDR1 SGHRS and CDR2 YFSETQ. CDR3 region: CASSSGLAGGNEQFF.

J is TRBJ2-2 and V is TRBV7-2; TCRdb selects TRBD1, and the lack of DNA leaves this call unchecked. CDR3 length: 15 amino acids. Germline lookup yields CDR1 SGHTA and CDR2 FQGNSA. The CDR3 protein is CASSTGGESTGELFF.

This chain links TRBV20-1 with TRBJ2-3. The CDR3 runs 13 residues. Germline loops: CDR1 DFQATT, CDR2 SNEGSKA (reference sequence). The CDR3 reads CSAGERITDTQYF.

V and J are TRBV20-1 and TRBJ2-3; TCRdb proposes TRBD2, but this gene call is untestable without DNA. In germline, CDR1 is DFQATT, CDR2 SNEGSKA (reference sequence). The CDR3 runs to 14 residues. The CDR3 loop reads CSAIGWTSGRPQYF.

The chain combines TRBV20-1 with TRBJ2-1; TCRdb gives TRBD2 as the D gene, but with no DNA this cannot be confirmed. CDR3 length equals 15 residues. Germline CDR1 DFQATT, CDR2 SNEGSKA (reference sequence). This chain's CDR3 is CSARLGRAFFDEQFF.

V is TRBV16 and J is TRBJ1-5; TCRdb selects TRBD1, and the lack of DNA leaves this call unchecked. The V gene's germline CDR1 is KGHSY and CDR2 FQNENV. CDR3 length equals 15 residues. The CDR3 here is CASSQSAGGRQPQHF.

CDR3: CASSPEGTYEQYF. The chain is built from TRBV18 and TRBJ2-7. The CDR3 extends over 13 amino acids. CDR1 is KGHSH, CDR2 LQKENI, per germline. The full variable domain, with the rest looked up from reference TRBV18 and TRBJ2-7, is NAGVMQNPRHLVRRRGQEARLRCSPMKGHSHVYWYRQLPEEGLKFMVYLQKENIIDESGMPKERFSAEFPKEGPSILRIQQVVRGDSAAYFCASSPEGTYEQYFGPGTRLTVT.

The V call is TRBV29-1, the J call TRBJ1-5. The CDR3 covers 13 residues. Germline values: CDR1 SQVTM, CDR2 ANQGSEA. CDR3 protein: CSVANYSNQPQHF.